The 7 T cell receptor beta chains below were found in one sample sequenced in a study of OX40 agonist ivuxolimab in advanced cancers. This table comes from immunoSEQ multiplex PCR, and its TCRdb copy is limited to in-frame clones, with some not included. The profile covers roughly 100,000 clones, with 90% to 95% appearing a single time and 0.2% to 0.3% taken by the ten largest. The sequenced sample was CD4+ or CD8+ T cells sorted from blood, obtained in a trial of the OX40 agonist ivuxolimab. The receptors originated from an adult with an advanced solid tumor such as melanoma, head and neck, liver or kidney cancer.

This chain uses TRBV6-6 with TRBJ2-2; D possibly corresponds to TRBD2 (5 bases). V lost 2 bases and J lost 0, with 7 bases in between. This CDR3 region has 15 residues. The germline V gene has CDR1 MNHNY and CDR2 SVGAGI (reference sequence). In DNA, the CDR3 is TGTGCCAGCAGTTACGGCGGGCCGAACACCGGGGAGCTGTTTTTT. Translation: CASSYGGPNTGELFF.

The chain is built from TRBV28 and TRBJ2-3; D not resolved. The CDR3 totals 12 residues. Germline-derived CDR1 and CDR2 are MDHEN and SYDVKM. With 3 bases removed from V and 10 bases from J, the gap between germline ends came to 11 bases. The CDR3 DNA sequence: TGTGCCAGCAGTTTCCTAGGGTGGGCGCAGTATTTT. Translation: CASSFLGWAQYF.

The genes are TRBV4-2 and TRBJ1-5; unclear D gene. The CDR3 extends over 17 amino acids. The germline V gene encodes CDR1 LGHNA and CDR2 YNFKEQ. Trimming took off 0 bases at V and 0 bases at J, with 12 bases between the two ends. This CDR3 reads CASSQDTPRYSNQPQHF. In nucleotides, the CDR3 is TGTGCCAGCAGCCAAGATACCCCCAGGTATAGCAATCAGCCCCAGCATTTT.

As to this clone: Other DNA sequences of this sample code for an identical CDR3. The chain links TRBV15 to TRBJ2-1, with D unresolved. This CDR3 spans 11 amino acids. Germline assignment: CDR1 LNHNV and CDR2 YYDKDF (reference sequence). The V end was cut by 5 bases, the J end by 3 bases, with 2 bases between. The CDR3 here is CATSGYNEQFF. The CDR3 nucleotides are TGTGCCACCAGCGGCTACAATGAGCAGTTCTTC.

The genes are TRBV5-4 and TRBJ2-7; TRBD2 agrees at 8 bases. The CDR3 contains 16 residues. CDR1 is SGHNT and CDR2 is YYREEE in the germline V gene (reference sequence). The junction had 12 bases not matched to a gene; V was cut back by 4 bases and J by 3 bases. In nucleotides, the CDR3 is TGTGCCAGCAGCCCACGGGGAGCGGGGGCCCACTACGAGCAGTACTTC. As protein: CASSPRGAGAHYEQYF.

A word on this clone: The identical CDR3 is also encoded by other nucleotide sequences in the sample. J is TRBJ2-5 and V is TRBV5-1; D gene unclear. CDR1 SGHRS and CDR2 YFSETQ come from the germline V gene. CDR3 length equals 11 residues. Trimming left V 2 bases short and J 2 bases short, with 1 base between. The CDR3 region has the DNA TGCGCCAGCAGCTTACAAGAGACCCAGTACTTC. Translated, it gives CASSLQETQYF.

The rearrangement joins TRBV28 to TRBJ2-2; 7 bases align to TRBD2. CDR3 size: 12 residues. The V segment lost 8 bases and the J segment 3 bases; nucleotides outside the gene matches: 0. CDR1 and CDR2 (germline): MDHEN, SYDVKM. The CDR3 protein is CASGGDTGELFF. CDR3 in DNA: TGTGCCAGCGGGGGGGACACCGGGGAGCTGTTTTTT.